Listed here are 21 T cell receptor beta chains from one sample, sequenced in a study of blood T cell repertoires in COVID-19. Produced via immunoSEQ multiplex PCR; TCRdb's table is partial and in-frame only. In the table there are about 50,000 clones, roughly 88% of which are singletons. Specimen: peripheral blood. These receptors were taken from a human donor in a cohort sampled during active COVID-19.

The count of this clone is one. The chain employs TRBV5-6 and TRBJ2-3; D unresolved. This CDR3 region has 15 residues. V lost 0 bases to trimming and J lost 5 bases, with 13 bases between them. The germline V gene encodes CDR1 SGHDT and CDR2 YYEEEE. The CDR3 loop reads CASSLGPHSGDTQYF. The CDR3 DNA reads TGTGCCAGCAGCTTGGGCCCGCATTCGGGAGATACGCAGTATTTT.

The genes are TRBV19 and TRBJ1-5; no clear D gene. The CDR3 sequence is 13 residues long. V lost 1 base, J lost 5 bases, and 6 bases lay in between. Germline V CDR1 and CDR2: LNHDA, SQIVND (reference sequence). The CDR3 loop reads CASSIAGDQPQHF. DNA for the CDR3: TGTGCCAGTAGTATAGCCGGGGATCAGCCCCAGCATTTT.

For the CDR3, the DNA is TGTGCCAGTAGTATAGGCGGAGGAATCCAAGAGACCCAGTACTTC. It codes for CASSIGGGIQETQYF. V and J are TRBV19 and TRBJ2-5; D possibly corresponds to TRBD2 (5 bases). CDR3 size: 15 residues. Trimming removed 1 base from V and 1 base from J, with 10 bases in between. CDR1 is LNHDA, CDR2 SQIVND, per germline (reference sequence).

The V gene is TRBV19, the J gene TRBJ2-7; weak D call: TRBD1 (6 bases). The CDR3 has 14 amino acids. Trimming stripped 4 bases from V and 6 bases from J, with 16 bases between. CDR1 and CDR2 from the germline V gene are LNHDA and SQIVND (reference sequence). The CDR3 DNA reads as TGTGCCAGTAGTAACTTGGACAGAGGAGGCGAGCAGTACTTC. Protein product: CASSNLDRGGEQYF.

The V gene is TRBV6-1, the J gene TRBJ1-1, with D possibly matching TRBD1 (5 bases). V shed 0 bases and J shed 6 bases, with 11 bases lying between them. Germline values: CDR1 MNHNS, CDR2 SASEGT. This CDR3 is 14 amino acids long. CDR3 amino acids: CASSEASRASEAFF. CDR3 in DNA: TGTGCCAGCAGTGAAGCTTCCAGGGCCTCTGAAGCTTTCTTT.

The rearrangement links TRBV5-6 to TRBJ2-1; 13 bases align to TRBD2. This CDR3 is built from 17 residues. In germline, CDR1 is SGHDT, CDR2 YYEEEE. V dropped 2 bases and J dropped 2; count of bases not matched to a gene: 4. In DNA, the CDR3 is TGTGCCAGCAGCTTAGGACTAGCGGGGGCCACCTACAATGAGCAGTTCTTC. Encoded protein: CASSLGLAGATYNEQFF.

The chain uses TRBV13 and TRBJ2-7; 7 nucleotides match TRBD1. The germline V gene encodes CDR1 PRHDT and CDR2 FYEKMQ (reference sequence). There are 12 residues in the CDR3. V shed 3 bases, J shed 7 bases, and the junction held 3 bases outside the gene matches. The CDR3 is CASSFDRVEQYF. As DNA, the CDR3 is TGTGCCAGCAGCTTTGACAGGGTTGAGCAGTACTTC.

The chain recombines TRBV28 with TRBJ2-7; D possibly corresponds to TRBD1 (5 bases). Germline V gives CDR1 MDHEN, CDR2 SYDVKM. V dropped 5 bases and J dropped 3 bases, with 17 bases sitting between them. This CDR3 comprises 15 residues. The CDR3: CASSLTAAGNYEQYF. As DNA, the CDR3 is TGTGCCAGCAGTCTCACCGCCGCAGGGAACTACGAGCAGTACTTC.

The chain carries TRBV12-2 and TRBJ1-6; TRBD1, as called in the table, went unchecked against the DNA. TRBV12-2 counts as a pseudogene. CDR3 length equals 18 residues. CDR3 in amino acids: CASRLSLRGGASNSPLHF. The CDR3 coding sequence is TGTGCAAGTCGCCTAAGTCTTAGAGGGGGCGCGTCTAATTCACCCCTCCACTTT.

The chain couples TRBV2 to TRBJ1-1, with 7 nucleotides matching TRBD1. V lost 7 bases to trimming and J lost 7 bases; unmatched junction nucleotides: 12. This CDR3 has 14 residues. The germline V gene has CDR1 SNHLY and CDR2 FYNNEI. In DNA, the CDR3 is TGTGCCAGCACCCAATCAAGGGGACAGCATGAAGCTTTCTTT. This sequence encodes CASTQSRGQHEAFF. The whole variable domain, remainder taken from reference TRBV2 and TRBJ1-1, is EPEVTQTPSHQVTQMGQEVILRCVPISNHLYFYWYRQILGQKVEFLVSFYNNEISEKSEIFDDQFSVERPDGSNFTLKIRSTKLEDSAMYFCASTQSRGQHEAFFGQGTRLTVV.

V is TRBV24-1 and J is TRBJ2-1, with TRBD2 matching 11 bases. V lost 4 bases, J lost 5 bases, and 6 bases stayed unmatched. The V gene's germline CDR1 is KGHDR and CDR2 SFDVKD. The CDR3 loop spans 16 amino acids. The CDR3 loop is CATSDPLAGGDNEQFF. CDR3 DNA: TGTGCCACCAGTGACCCCCTAGCGGGAGGAGACAATGAGCAGTTCTTC.

This clone was counted between two and nine times. The rearrangement links TRBV27 to TRBJ1-2; D call uncertain. Looked up from germline, CDR1 is MNHEY and CDR2 is SMNVEV (reference sequence). V lost 6 bases to trimming and J lost 6 bases, with 14 bases between them. This CDR3 is 13 amino acids long. CDR3 in DNA: TGTGCCAGCAGCAAAGCGGGAAGACATGGCTACACCTTC. Its protein product is CASSKAGRHGYTF.

The chain combines TRBV19 with TRBJ2-2; 12 bases are a match to TRBD2. Germline V gene data show CDR1 as LNHDA and CDR2 as SQIVND (reference sequence). The trim removed 4 bases at V and 1 base at J, leaving 10 bases unmatched. This CDR3 has 19 residues. CDR3 sequence (DNA): TGTGCCAGTAGTAAGAGGGGCCGGGGACTAGCGGGGAACACCGGGGAGCTGTTTTTT. It translates to CASSKRGRGLAGNTGELFF.

The chain recombines TRBV30 with TRBJ2-1; maybe TRBD2 (7 bases). The CDR3 covers 16 residues. V lost 4 bases, J lost 7 bases, and 23 bases lay in between. CDR1 and CDR2 (germline): GTSNPN, SVGIG (reference sequence). CDR3 residues: CAWTLGGAAGWNEQFF. CDR3 bases: TGTGCCTGGACCTTAGGGGGGGCTGCGGGGTGGAATGAGCAGTTCTTC.

The rearrangement links TRBV6-1 to TRBJ1-2, with D perhaps matching TRBD1 (6 bases). Germline V gives CDR1 MNHNS, CDR2 SASEGT. The germline V and J ends were trimmed by 2 bases and 4 bases, with 14 bases remaining between them. CDR3 length: 15 residues. In DNA form, the CDR3 reads TGTGCCAGCAGTGAACCTGGTGTAGGGGGCTATGGCTACACCTTC. Protein product: CASSEPGVGGYGYTF.

The chain combines TRBV6-2 or TRBV6-3 with TRBJ1-1, with a possible D match to TRBD1 (5 bases). The CDR3 spans 13 residues. V gave up 4 bases and J gave up 6 bases, with 12 bases separating them. Germline-derived CDR1 and CDR2 are MNHEY and SVGEGT. CDR3 DNA sequence: TGTGCCAGCAGTTGGCTGGGGCCACCTGAAGCTTTCTTT. Amino acid sequence: CASSWLGPPEAFF.

The genes are TRBV16 and TRBJ2-7; D unresolved. Germline V gene data show CDR1 as KGHSY and CDR2 as FQNENV. The CDR3 spans 12 residues. Trimming took off 2 bases at V and 4 bases at J, with 6 bases between the two ends. Here the CDR3 DNA reads TGTGCCAGCAGCCAAACTTCTTACGAGCAGTACTTC. Protein: CASSQTSYEQYF. Drawing the rest from reference TRBV16 and TRBJ2-7, the complete variable domain is GEEVAQTPKHLVRGEGQKAKLYCAPIKGHSYVFWYQQVLKNEFKFLISFQNENVFDETGMPKERFSAKCLPNSPCSLEIQATKLEDSAVYFCASSQTSYEQYFGPGTRLTVT.

The chain has TRBV6-5 and TRBJ2-1; D might be TRBD2 (6 bases). V lost 7 bases, J lost 7 bases, and 17 bases lay in between. The CDR3 sequence is 14 residues long. CDR1 and CDR2 from the germline V gene are MNHEY and SVGAGI. The CDR3 DNA reads TGTGCCAGCACCCGCTCCCGGGGAGGAAATGAGCAGTTCTTC. This gives the protein CASTRSRGGNEQFF.

The genes are TRBV2 and TRBJ2-1; 7 bases line up with TRBD1. The CDR3 contains 14 residues. Germline lookup yields CDR1 SNHLY and CDR2 FYNNEI. J gave up 7 bases and V 6 bases, and 9 bases lay outside the gene matches. The CDR3: CASRGPTGLNEQFF. CDR3 in DNA: TGTGCCAGCAGGGGCCCGACAGGGCTTAATGAGCAGTTCTTC. Full variable domain (rest looked up from reference TRBV2 and TRBJ2-1): EPEVTQTPSHQVTQMGQEVILRCVPISNHLYFYWYRQILGQKVEFLVSFYNNEISEKSEIFDDQFSVERPDGSNFTLKIRSTKLEDSAMYFCASRGPTGLNEQFFGPGTRLTVL.

This clone was seen a few times. DNA for the CDR3: TGTGCCAGCAGCCTACAGGCGAACTATGGCTACACCTTC. Its protein is CASSLQANYGYTF. V is TRBV7-9 and J is TRBJ1-2; possibly TRBD1 for D (5 bases). CDR3 length: 13 residues. The V end lost 5 bases, the J end lost 2 bases, and 9 bases lay between the germline ends. CDR1 and CDR2 (germline): SEHNR, FQNEAQ (reference sequence).

The CDR3 DNA sequence: TGTGCCATCAAGAGGGGGGGCTACACTGAAGCTTTCTTT. It specifies CAIKRGGYTEAFF. This sequence joins TRBV28 and TRBJ1-1; tentative D call: TRBD1 (6 bases). Germline V gives CDR1 MDHEN, CDR2 SYDVKM. Trimming took off 10 bases at V and 3 bases at J, with 15 bases between the two ends. The CDR3 totals 13 residues.